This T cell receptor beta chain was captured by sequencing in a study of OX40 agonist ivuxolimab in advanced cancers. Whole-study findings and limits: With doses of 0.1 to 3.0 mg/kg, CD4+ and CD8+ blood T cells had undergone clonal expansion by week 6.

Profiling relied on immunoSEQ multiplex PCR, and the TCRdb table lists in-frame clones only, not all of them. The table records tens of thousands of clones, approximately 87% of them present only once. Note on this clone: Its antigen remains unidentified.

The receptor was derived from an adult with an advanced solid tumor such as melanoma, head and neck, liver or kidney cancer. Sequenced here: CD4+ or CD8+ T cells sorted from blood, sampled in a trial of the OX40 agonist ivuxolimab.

The CDR3 is CASRRGGTGRTDTQYF. In DNA form, the CDR3 reads TGCGCCAGCAGGCGGGGAGGCACCGGCCGCACAGATACGCAGTATTTT. The chain employs TRBV5-1 and TRBJ2-3; perhaps TRBD2 as D (6 bases). The CDR3 contains 16 residues. Trimming took 5 bases from V and 1 from J, leaving 17 bases between them. In germline, CDR1 is SGHRS, CDR2 YFSETQ.